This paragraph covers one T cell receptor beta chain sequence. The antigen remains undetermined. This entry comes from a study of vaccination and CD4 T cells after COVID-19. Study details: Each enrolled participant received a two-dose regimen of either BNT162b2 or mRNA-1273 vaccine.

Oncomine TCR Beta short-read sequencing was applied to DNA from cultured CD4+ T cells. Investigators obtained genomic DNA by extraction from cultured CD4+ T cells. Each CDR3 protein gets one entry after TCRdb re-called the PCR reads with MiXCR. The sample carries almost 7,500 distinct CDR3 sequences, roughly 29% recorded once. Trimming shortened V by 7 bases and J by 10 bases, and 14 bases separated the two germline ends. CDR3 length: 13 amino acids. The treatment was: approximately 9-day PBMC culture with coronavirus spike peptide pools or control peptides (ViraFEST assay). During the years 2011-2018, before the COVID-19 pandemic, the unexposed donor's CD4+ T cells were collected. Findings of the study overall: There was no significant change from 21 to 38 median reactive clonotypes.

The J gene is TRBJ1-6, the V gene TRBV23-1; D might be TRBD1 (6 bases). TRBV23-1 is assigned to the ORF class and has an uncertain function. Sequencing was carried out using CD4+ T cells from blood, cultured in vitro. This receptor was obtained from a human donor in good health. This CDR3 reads CASTTGLDSPLHF. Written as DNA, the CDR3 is TGCGCCAGCACGACAGGTCTCGACTCACCCCTCCACTTT.